A single sample is the source of the 15 T cell receptor beta chains below, sequenced in a study of T cell responses to AZD1222 COVID-19 vaccine. Profiled with immunoSEQ multiplex PCR; TCRdb holds only in-frame clones, not every one. Of about 150,000 clones listed, approximately 91% are singletons. Source: peripheral blood, taken 28 days after the second AZD1222 dose. Receptor source: an adult who received the AZD1222 COVID-19 vaccine.

This clone was observed a single time. V gene TRBV19 combines with J gene TRBJ1-1; D is ambiguous. The CDR3 covers 12 residues. Germline lookup yields CDR1 LNHDA and CDR2 SQIVND (reference sequence). V lost 6 bases and J 1 base, leaving 6 bases between the germline ends. CDR3 DNA sequence: TGTGCCAGTAGACAGCAGAACACTGAAGCTTTCTTT. Residues: CASRQQNTEAFF.

This rearrangement joins TRBV6-5 to TRBJ2-3; D ambiguous. In germline, CDR1 is MNHEY, CDR2 SVGAGI. This CDR3 region has 10 residues. V gave up 10 bases and J gave up 6 bases, with 8 bases separating them. Here the CDR3 DNA reads TGTGCCATTTCCGGGGATACGCAGTATTTT. As protein: CAISGDTQYF.

V gene TRBV6-2 or TRBV6-3 combines with J gene TRBJ2-7, with TRBD1 as a possible D gene (6 bases). Germline lookup yields CDR1 MNHEY and CDR2 SVGEGT. This CDR3 comprises 17 residues. Deletions cut 0 bases from V and 5 bases from J, with 20 bases between. The CDR3 DNA reads TGTGCCAGCAGTTACTCGGGTTTGGGGGCCGGAATGAACGAGCAGTACTTC. Encoded protein: CASSYSGLGAGMNEQYF.

The rearrangement uses TRBV7-2 and TRBJ1-5, with a tentative D call TRBD1 (6 bases). CDR1 is SGHTA and CDR2 is FQGNSA in the germline V gene. This CDR3 spans 16 amino acids. V was clipped by 1 base and J by 1 base, with 11 bases between them. The chain's CDR3 is CASSLERGGSNQPQHF. The DNA for the CDR3 is TGTGCCAGCAGCTTAGAAAGGGGGGGGAGCAATCAGCCCCAGCATTTT.

The J gene is TRBJ2-1, the V gene TRBV7-7; 8 bases align to TRBD2. J lost 9 bases, V lost 4 bases, and 11 bases had no gene match. Germline CDR1 is SSHAT and CDR2 is FNYEAQ (reference sequence). The CDR3 has 15 amino acids. The CDR3 protein is CASSSQTGGPSEQFF. CDR3 DNA sequence: TGTGCCAGCAGCTCACAGACGGGGGGGCCTAGTGAGCAGTTCTTC.

The J gene is TRBJ1-4, the V gene TRBV6-1; D not certain. CDR3 length equals 12 residues. The V gene's germline CDR1 is MNHNS and CDR2 SASEGT. The ends were cut back, 3 bases at V and 8 bases at J, with 7 bases in the middle. The CDR3 DNA follows: TGTGCCAGCAGTGATGCGATGGAAAAACTGTTTTTT. Protein: CASSDAMEKLFF.

J is TRBJ2-7 and V is TRBV3-1 (or the pseudogene TRBV3-2); tentative D call: TRBD1 (8 bases). The CDR3 runs to 17 residues. Germline CDR1 reads LGHDT; CDR2 reads YNNKEL (reference sequence). V was pared by 4 bases and J by 6 bases, with 25 bases between. This CDR3 reads CASSLLWGGDRRPEQYF. In nucleotides, the CDR3 is TGTGCCAGCAGCCTTTTATGGGGGGGGGACAGGAGACCCGAGCAGTACTTC.

The chain carries TRBV7-2 and TRBJ1-5; no definite D call. The V gene's germline CDR1 is SGHTA and CDR2 FQGNSA. The germline V and J ends were trimmed by 6 bases and 0 bases, with 12 bases remaining between them. The length of the CDR3 is 15 residues. CDR3 protein: CASRDGWYSNQPQHF. DNA of the CDR3: TGTGCCAGCAGAGATGGCTGGTATAGCAATCAGCCCCAGCATTTT.

The chain links TRBV24-1 to TRBJ2-5; D is possibly TRBD1 or TRBD2 (5 bases each). The V end was cut by 5 bases, the J end by 3 bases, with 12 bases between. The CDR3 loop spans 14 amino acids. Germline CDR1 is KGHDR and CDR2 is SFDVKD. CDR3 residues: CATSARGSKETQYF. As DNA, the CDR3 is TGTGCCACCAGTGCCCGGGGCAGTAAAGAGACCCAGTACTTC.

The CDR3 reads CASTARGTEAFF. CDR3 nucleotides: TGTGCCAGCACGGCCAGGGGTACTGAAGCTTTCTTT. V is TRBV28 and J is TRBJ1-1; possible D gene TRBD1, 6 bases. This CDR3 is 12 amino acids long. Germline V gene lookup returns CDR1 MDHEN and CDR2 SYDVKM. V shed 7 bases and J shed 5 bases, with 11 bases lying between them.

J is TRBJ2-7 and V is TRBV18; D might be TRBD1 or TRBD2, each matching 5 bases. The CDR3 has 14 amino acids. Trimming pared 2 bases from V and 5 bases from J, leaving 13 bases between. CDR1 is KGHSH, CDR2 LQKENI, per germline. This CDR3 is CASSPSGPHNEQYF. CDR3 bases: TGTGCCAGCTCACCATCGGGACCCCACAACGAGCAGTACTTC.

In its sample, this clone was seen once. The V gene is TRBV2, the J gene TRBJ1-2; TRBD1 might be the D (5 bases). The CDR3 length is 12 residues. Trimming took off 6 bases at V and 10 bases at J, with 15 bases between the two ends. Germline-derived CDR1 and CDR2 are SNHLY and FYNNEI. This chain's CDR3 is CASRTGIGVYTF. The CDR3 DNA reads TGTGCCAGCAGGACCGGGATAGGGGTCTACACCTTC.

The chain carries TRBV21-1 and TRBJ2-4; the D segment call TRBD2 is taken from the table without a DNA check. TRBV21-1 is annotated as a pseudogene. This CDR3 has 16 amino acids. The CDR3 DNA reads TGTGCCAGCCCCAAGGGGACTAGCGAGGCCAAAAACATTCAGTACTTC. Translating gives CASPKGTSEAKNIQYF.

CDR3 loop: CASSRGGELYEQYF. CDR3 nucleotide sequence: TGTGCCAGCAGCCGCGGAGGTGAACTCTACGAGCAGTACTTC. The chain is built from TRBV6-5 and TRBJ2-7, with D possibly being TRBD2 (5 bases). Trimming stripped 6 bases from V and 3 bases from J, with 15 bases between. The germline CDR1 and CDR2 sequences are MNHEY and SVGAGI. The CDR3 spans 14 residues.

The chain couples TRBV6-5 to TRBJ2-3; D is unresolved. Germline V gives CDR1 MNHEY, CDR2 SVGAGI. V shed 6 bases and J shed 6 bases, with 16 bases lying between them. The CDR3 runs to 14 residues. The CDR3 bases are TGTGCCAGCAGACGTGGAACCCTCGTGGATACGCAGTATTTT. This codes for CASRRGTLVDTQYF.